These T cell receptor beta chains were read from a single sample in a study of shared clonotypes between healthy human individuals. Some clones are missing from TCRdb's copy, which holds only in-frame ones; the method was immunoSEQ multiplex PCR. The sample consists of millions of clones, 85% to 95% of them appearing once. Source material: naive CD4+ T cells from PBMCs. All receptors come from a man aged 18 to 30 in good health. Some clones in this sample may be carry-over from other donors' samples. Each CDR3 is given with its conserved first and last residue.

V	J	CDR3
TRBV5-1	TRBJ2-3	CASNGYTDTQYF
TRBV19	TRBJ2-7	CASSIGRGSHEQYF
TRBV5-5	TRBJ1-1	CASRNPFQGGGAFF
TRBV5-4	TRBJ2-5	CASSLSNSGRARDQYF
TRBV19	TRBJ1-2	CASSQLSPGIYGYTF
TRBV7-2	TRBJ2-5	CASRSGAEETQYF
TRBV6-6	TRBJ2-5	CASRDSGRAQETQYF
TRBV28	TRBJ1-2	CASSLGTAAFNGYTF
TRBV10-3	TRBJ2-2	CAISETRDSGAGELFF
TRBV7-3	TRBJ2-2	CASSSPGQTNTGELFF
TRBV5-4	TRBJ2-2	CASSLWVGGITGELFF
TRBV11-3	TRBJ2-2	CASSSSGTNTGELFF
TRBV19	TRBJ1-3	CASNVPSGNTIYF
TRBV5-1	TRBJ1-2	CASSLDVRNYGYTF
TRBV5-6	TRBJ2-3	CASSSGTFPDTQYF
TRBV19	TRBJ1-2	CASLDRPPNYGYTF
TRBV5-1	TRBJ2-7	CASSSPDRVLGEQYF
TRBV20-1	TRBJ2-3	CSASFTDTQYF
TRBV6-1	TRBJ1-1	CASSVVIMNTEAFF
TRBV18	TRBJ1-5	CASSPTGGAGQPQHF
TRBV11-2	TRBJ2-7	CASSLGGAGPYEQYF
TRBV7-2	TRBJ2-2	CASSLGLGSGPTGELFF
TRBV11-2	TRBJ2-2	CASSLESGMGELFF
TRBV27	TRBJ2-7	CASARELGGEQYF
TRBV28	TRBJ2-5	CASSLLGGEGETQYF
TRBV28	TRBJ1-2	CASTPTFPGGYTF
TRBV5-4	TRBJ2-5	CASSLLYTGTGKETQYF
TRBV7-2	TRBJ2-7	CASSLEGRASYEQYF
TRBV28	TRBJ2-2	CASSLIGGTGELFF
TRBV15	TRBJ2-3	CATSPARTSGGHTQYF
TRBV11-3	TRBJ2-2	CASSHGLSDTGELFF
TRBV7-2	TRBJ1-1	CASSPRQGKTEAFF
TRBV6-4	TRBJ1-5	CASSPRGGVQPQHF
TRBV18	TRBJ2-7	CASSPVVSAVDEQYF
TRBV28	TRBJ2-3	CASRQTALDTQYF
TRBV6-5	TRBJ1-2	CASSYEQGAYGYTF
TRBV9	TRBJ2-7	CASSPWTGPPYEQYF
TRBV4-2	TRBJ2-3	CASSQGPAGGGETDTQYF
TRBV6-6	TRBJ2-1	CASRSPGQQAIGEQFF
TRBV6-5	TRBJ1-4	CASSGQGSLFF
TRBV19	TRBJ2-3	CASSPRLAATRGDTQYF
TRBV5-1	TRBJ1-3	CASSLTGQGPSGNTIYF
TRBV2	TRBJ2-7	CASSGTSGRGLEQYF
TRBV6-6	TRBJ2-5	CASSSYRGQETQYF
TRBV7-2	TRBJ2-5	CASSLDKVETQYF
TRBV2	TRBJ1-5	CASSPGQPQHF